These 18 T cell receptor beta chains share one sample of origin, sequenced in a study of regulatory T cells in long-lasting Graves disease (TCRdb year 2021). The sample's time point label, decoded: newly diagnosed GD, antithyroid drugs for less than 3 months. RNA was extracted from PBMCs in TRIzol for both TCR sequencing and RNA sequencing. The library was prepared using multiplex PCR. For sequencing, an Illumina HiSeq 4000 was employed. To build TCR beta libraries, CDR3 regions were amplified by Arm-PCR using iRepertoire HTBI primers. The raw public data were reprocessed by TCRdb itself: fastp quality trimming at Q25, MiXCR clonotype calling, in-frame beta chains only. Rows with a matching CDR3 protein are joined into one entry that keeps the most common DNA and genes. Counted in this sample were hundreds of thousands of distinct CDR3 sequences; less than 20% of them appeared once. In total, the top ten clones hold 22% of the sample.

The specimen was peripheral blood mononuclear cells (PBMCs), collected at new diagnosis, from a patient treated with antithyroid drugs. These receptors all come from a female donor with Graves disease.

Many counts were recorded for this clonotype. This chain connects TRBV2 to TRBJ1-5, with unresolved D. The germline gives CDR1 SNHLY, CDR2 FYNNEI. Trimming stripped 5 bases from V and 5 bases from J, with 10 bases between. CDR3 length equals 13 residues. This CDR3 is CASSYTGDQPQHF. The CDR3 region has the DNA TGTGCCAGCAGTTACACCGGGGATCAGCCCCAGCATTTT.

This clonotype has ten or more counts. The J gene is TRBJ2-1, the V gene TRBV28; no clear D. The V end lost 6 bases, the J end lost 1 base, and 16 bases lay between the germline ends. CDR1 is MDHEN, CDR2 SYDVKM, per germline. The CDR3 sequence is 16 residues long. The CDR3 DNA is TGTGCCAGCAGCAAAGCTGGTACTTTTTCCTACAATGAGCAGTTCTTC. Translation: CASSKAGTFSYNEQFF.

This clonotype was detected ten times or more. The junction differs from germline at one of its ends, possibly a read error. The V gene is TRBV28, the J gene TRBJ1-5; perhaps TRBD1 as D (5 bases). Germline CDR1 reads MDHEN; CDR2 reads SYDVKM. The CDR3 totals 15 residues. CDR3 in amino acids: CASSFGGTSNRPQHF. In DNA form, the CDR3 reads TGTGCCAGCAGTTTTGGGGGGACTAGCAATCGGCCCCAGCATTTT.

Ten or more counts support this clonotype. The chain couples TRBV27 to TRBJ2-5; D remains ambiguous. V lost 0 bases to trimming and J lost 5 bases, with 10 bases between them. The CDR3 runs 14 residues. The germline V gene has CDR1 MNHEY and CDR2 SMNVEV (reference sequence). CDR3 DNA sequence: TGTGCCAGCAGTTTATCGGGCCAGTTTGAGACCCAGTACTTC. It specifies CASSLSGQFETQYF.

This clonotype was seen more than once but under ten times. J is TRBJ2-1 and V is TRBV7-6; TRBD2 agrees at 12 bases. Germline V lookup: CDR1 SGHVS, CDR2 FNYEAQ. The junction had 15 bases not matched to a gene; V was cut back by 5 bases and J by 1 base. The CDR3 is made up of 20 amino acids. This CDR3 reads CASSLNALLAGGGSYNEQFF. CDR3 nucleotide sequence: TGTGCCAGCAGCCTGAATGCTCTACTAGCGGGGGGCGGGTCCTACAATGAGCAGTTCTTC.

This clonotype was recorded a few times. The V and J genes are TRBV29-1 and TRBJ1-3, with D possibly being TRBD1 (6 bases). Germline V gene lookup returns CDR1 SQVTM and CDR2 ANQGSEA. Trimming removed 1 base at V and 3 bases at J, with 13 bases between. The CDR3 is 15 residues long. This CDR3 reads CSVEGVGGLGNTIYF. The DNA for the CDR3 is TGCAGCGTTGAAGGTGTAGGGGGGCTTGGAAACACCATATATTTT.

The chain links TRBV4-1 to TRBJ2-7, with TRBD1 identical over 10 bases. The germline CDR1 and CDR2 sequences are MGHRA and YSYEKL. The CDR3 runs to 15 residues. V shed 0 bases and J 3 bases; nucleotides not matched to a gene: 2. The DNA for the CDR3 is TGCGCCAGCAGCCAAGATCGGGACAGGGGCTACGAGCAGTACTTC. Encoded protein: CASSQDRDRGYEQYF.

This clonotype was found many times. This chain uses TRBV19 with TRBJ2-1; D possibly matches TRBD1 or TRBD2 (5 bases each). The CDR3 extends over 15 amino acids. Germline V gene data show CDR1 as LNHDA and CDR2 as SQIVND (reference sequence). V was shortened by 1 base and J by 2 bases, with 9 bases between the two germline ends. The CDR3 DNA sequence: TGTGCCAGTAGTATAGGGGGGACGACCTACAATGAGCAGTTCTTC. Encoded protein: CASSIGGTTYNEQFF.

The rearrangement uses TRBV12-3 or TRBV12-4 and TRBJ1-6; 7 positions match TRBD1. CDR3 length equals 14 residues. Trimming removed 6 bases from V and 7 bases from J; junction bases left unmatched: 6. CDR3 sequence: CASSPGDRNSPLHF. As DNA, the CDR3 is TGTGCCAGCAGCCCCGGGGACAGAAATTCACCCCTCCACTTT.

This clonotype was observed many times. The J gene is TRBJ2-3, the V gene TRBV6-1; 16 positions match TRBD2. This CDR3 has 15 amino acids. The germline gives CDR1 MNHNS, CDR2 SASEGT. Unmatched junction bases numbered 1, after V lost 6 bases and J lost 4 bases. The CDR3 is CASSGTSGGADTQYF. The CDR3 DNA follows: TGTGCCAGCAGCGGGACTAGCGGGGGGGCAGATACGCAGTATTTT.

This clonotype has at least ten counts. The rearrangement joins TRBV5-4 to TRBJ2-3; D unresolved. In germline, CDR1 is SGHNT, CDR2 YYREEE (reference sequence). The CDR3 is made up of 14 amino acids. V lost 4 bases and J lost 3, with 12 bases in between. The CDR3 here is CASSAQSITDTQYF. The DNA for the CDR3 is TGTGCCAGCAGCGCTCAGAGTATTACAGATACGCAGTATTTT.

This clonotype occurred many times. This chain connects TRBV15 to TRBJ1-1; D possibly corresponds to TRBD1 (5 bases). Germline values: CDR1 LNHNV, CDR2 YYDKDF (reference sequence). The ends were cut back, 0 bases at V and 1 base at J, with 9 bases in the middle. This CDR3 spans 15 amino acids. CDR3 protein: CATSRDRQKNTEAFF. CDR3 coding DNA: TGTGCCACCAGCAGAGATCGACAGAAGAACACTGAAGCTTTCTTT.

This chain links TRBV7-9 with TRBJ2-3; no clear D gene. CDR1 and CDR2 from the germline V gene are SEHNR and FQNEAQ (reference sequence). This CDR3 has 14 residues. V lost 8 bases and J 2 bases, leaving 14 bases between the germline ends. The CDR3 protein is CASAAPPLTDTQYF. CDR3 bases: TGTGCCAGCGCGGCACCTCCTCTCACAGATACGCAGTATTTT.

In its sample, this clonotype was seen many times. The CDR3 loop is CASSLTSLTYEQYF. The CDR3, as DNA: TGTGCCAGCAGTTTAACTTCGCTTACCTACGAGCAGTACTTC. The rearrangement uses TRBV27 and TRBJ2-7; D gene ambiguous. In germline, CDR1 is MNHEY, CDR2 SMNVEV (reference sequence). V lost 2 bases, J lost 2 bases, and 10 bases lay in between. The CDR3 consists of 14 residues.

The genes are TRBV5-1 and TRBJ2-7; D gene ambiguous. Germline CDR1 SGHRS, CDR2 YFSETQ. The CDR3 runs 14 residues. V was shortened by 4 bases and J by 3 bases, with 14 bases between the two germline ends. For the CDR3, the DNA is TGCGCCAGCAGCCCCAGGTCCCTCATCTACGAGCAGTACTTC. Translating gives CASSPRSLIYEQYF.

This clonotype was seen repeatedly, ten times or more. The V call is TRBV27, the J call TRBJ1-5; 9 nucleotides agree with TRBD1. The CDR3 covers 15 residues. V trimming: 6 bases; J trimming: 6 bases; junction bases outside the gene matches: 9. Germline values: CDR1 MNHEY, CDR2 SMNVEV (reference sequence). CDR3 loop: CASSLQGASGQPQHF. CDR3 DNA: TGTGCCAGCAGCTTACAGGGGGCGTCTGGTCAGCCCCAGCATTTT.

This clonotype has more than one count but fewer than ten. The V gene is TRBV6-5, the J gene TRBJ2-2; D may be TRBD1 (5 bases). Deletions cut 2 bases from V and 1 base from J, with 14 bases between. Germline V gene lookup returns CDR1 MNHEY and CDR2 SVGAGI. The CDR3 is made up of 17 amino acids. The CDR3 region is CASSYGARTRNTGELFF. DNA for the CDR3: TGTGCCAGCAGTTACGGCGCCCGGACAAGGAACACCGGGGAGCTGTTTTTT.

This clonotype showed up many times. CDR3 in DNA: TGCAGTGCTAGAGAGGGCCAGATCTGGTCCTACGAGCAGTACTTC. It yields the protein CSAREGQIWSYEQYF. The genes are TRBV20-1 and TRBJ2-7, with D unresolved. The CDR3 spans 15 residues. Trimming took off 0 bases at V and 1 base at J, with 13 bases between the two ends. The germline gives CDR1 DFQATT, CDR2 SNEGSKA (reference sequence).